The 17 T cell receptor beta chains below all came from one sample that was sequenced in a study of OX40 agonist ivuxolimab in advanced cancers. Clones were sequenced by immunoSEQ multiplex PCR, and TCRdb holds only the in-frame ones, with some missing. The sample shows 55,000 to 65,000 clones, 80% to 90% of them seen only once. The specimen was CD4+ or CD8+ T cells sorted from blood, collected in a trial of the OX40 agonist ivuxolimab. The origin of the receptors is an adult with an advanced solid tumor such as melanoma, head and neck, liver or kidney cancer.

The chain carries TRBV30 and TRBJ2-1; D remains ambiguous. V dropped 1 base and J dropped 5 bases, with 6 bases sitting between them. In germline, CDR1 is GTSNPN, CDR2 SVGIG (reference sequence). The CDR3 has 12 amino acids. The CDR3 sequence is CAWSEGNNEQFF. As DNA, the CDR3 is TGTGCCTGGAGTGAAGGAAACAATGAGCAGTTCTTC.

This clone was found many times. Here the CDR3 DNA reads TGTGCCAGCAGCGTAGTGCCCGACAGGGCCGGAGAGACCCAGTACTTC. It specifies CASSVVPDRAGETQYF. This rearrangement joins TRBV9 to TRBJ2-5; 7 bases fit TRBD1. Losses at the gene ends were 0 bases for V and 4 bases for J; bases not matched to a gene: 9. The CDR3 runs 16 residues. Germline CDR1 reads SGDLS; CDR2 reads YYNGEE.

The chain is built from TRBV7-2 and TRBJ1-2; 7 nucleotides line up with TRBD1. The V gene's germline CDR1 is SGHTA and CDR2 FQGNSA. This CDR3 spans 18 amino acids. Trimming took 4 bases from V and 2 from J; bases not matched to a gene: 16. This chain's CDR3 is CASSSFGGGGTENYGYTF. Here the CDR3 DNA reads TGTGCCAGCAGCTCCTTCGGTGGAGGCGGGACAGAGAACTATGGCTACACCTTC.

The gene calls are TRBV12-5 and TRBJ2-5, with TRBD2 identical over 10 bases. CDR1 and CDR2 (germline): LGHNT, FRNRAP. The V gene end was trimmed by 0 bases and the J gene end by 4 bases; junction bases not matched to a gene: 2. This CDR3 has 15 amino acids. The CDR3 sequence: CASGLVLAGVETQYF. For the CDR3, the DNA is TGTGCTAGTGGTTTGGTCCTAGCGGGAGTAGAGACCCAGTACTTC. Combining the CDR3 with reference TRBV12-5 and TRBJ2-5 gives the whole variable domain DARVTQTPRHKVTEMGQEVTMRCQPILGHNTVFWYRQTMMQGLELLAYFRNRAPLDDSGMPKDRFSAEMPDATLATLKIQPSEPRDSAVYFCASGLVLAGVETQYFGPGTRLLVL.

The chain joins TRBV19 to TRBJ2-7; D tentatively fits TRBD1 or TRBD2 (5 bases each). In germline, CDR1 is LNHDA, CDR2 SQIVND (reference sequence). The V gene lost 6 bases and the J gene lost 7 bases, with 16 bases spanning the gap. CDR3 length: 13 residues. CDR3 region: CASSRDGPNEQYF. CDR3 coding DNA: TGTGCCAGTAGCCGGGACGGCCCGAATGAGCAGTACTTC.

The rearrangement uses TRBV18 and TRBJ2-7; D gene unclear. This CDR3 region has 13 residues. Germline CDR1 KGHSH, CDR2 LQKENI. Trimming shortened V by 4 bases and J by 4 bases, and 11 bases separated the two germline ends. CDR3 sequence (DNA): TGTGCCAGCTCACTGTCAGCCCAGTACGAGCAGTACTTC. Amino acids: CASSLSAQYEQYF.

CDR3 DNA: TGTGCCAGCAGCCCGAGGCAGGGAAGCACAGATACGCAGTATTTT. Encoded protein: CASSPRQGSTDTQYF. The chain has TRBV7-6 and TRBJ2-3, with D tentatively TRBD1 (5 bases). V was pared by 5 bases and J by 0 bases, with 12 bases between. CDR1 is SGHVS, CDR2 FNYEAQ, per germline. The CDR3 totals 15 residues.

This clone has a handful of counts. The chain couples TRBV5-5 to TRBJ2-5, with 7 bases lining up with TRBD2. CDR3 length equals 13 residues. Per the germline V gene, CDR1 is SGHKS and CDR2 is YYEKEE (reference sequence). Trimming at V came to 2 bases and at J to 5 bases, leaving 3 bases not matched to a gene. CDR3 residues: CASSFAGDETQYF. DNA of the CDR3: TGTGCCAGCAGCTTTGCGGGGGACGAGACCCAGTACTTC.

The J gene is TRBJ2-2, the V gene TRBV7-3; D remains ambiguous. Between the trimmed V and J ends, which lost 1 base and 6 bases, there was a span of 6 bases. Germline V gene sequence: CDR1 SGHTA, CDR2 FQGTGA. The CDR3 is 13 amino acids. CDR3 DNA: TGTGCCAGCAGCTTAATTGGACCCGGGGAGCTGTTTTTT. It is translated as CASSLIGPGELFF.

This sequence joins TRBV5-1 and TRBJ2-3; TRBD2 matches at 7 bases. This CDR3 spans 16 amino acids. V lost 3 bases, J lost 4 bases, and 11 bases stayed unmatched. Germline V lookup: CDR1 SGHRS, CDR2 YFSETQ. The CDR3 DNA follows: TGCGCCAGCAGCTGGAATGCGGGGGAGGCTGCAGATACGCAGTATTTT. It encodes CASSWNAGEAADTQYF.

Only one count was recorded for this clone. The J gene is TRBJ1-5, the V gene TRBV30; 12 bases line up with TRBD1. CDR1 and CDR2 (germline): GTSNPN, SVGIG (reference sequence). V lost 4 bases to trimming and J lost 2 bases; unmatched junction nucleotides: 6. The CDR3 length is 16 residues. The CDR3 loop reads CAWNPGQGARNQPQHF. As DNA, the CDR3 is TGTGCCTGGAATCCGGGACAGGGGGCTCGCAATCAGCCCCAGCATTTT.

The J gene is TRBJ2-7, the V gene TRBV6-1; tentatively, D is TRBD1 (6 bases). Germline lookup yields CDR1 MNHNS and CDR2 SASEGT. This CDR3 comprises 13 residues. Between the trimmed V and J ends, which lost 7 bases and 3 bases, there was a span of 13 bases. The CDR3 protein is CASIGQGHYEQYF. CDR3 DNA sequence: TGTGCCAGCATAGGGCAGGGACACTACGAGCAGTACTTC.

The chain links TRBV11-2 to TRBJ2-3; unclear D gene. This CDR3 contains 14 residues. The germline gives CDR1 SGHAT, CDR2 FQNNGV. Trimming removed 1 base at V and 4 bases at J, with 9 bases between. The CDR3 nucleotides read TGTGCCAGCAGCTTAGCCCGGCTAGCAGATACGCAGTATTTT. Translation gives CASSLARLADTQYF.

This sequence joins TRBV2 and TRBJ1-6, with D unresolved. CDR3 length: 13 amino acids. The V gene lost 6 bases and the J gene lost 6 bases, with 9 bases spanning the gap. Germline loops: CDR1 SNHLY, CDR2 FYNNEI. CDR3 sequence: CASRSDANSPLHF. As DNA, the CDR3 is TGTGCCAGCAGATCGGACGCTAATTCACCCCTCCACTTT.

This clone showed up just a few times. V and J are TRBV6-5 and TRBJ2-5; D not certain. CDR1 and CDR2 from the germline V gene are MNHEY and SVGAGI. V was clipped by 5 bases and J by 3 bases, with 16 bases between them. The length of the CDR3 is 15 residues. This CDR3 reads CASSTFPRRKETQYF. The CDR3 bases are TGTGCCAGCAGTACCTTCCCGCGACGGAAAGAGACCCAGTACTTC.

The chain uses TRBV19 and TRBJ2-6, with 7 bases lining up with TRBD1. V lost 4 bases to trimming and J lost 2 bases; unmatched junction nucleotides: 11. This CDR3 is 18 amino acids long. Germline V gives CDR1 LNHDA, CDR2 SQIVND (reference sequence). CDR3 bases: TGTGCCAGTAGTAACCACAGGGGATCCTTGCCTGGGGCCAACGTCCTGACTTTC. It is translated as CASSNHRGSLPGANVLTF.

The DNA for the CDR3 is TGTGCCAGCAGCCCTAGACAGGGGCGAAACGAGCAGTACTTC. Residues: CASSPRQGRNEQYF. The rearrangement links TRBV11-2 to TRBJ2-7, with TRBD1 matching 8 bases. From germline, CDR1 is SGHAT and CDR2 FQNNGV. V was pared by 5 bases and J by 5 bases, with 8 bases of the junction left unmatched. The CDR3 spans 14 residues.